The 11 T cell receptor beta chains presented below share a single source sample, sequenced in a study of T-cell reconstitution after alpha-beta-depleted transplantation in children. Unique molecular identifiers were built into the TCRbeta library. TCRdb passed the PCR reads through MiXCR, listing each CDR3 protein once. The table has hundreds of thousands of distinct CDR3 sequences, around a sixth seen once. This specimen was PBMCs, mostly from graft donor cells, taken 360 days after TCRalphabeta/CD19-depleted stem cell transplant. These receptors all stem from a male patient between 2 and 15 years old who had a stem cell transplant for acute lymphoblastic leukemia, so the T cells may come from the graft donor.

This clonotype has ten or more counts. The chain links TRBV7-2 to TRBJ2-1; 8 bases are a match to TRBD1. V shed 6 bases and J 7 bases; nucleotides not matched to a gene: 14. This CDR3 spans 16 amino acids. CDR1 and CDR2 (germline): SGHTA, FQGNSA. The CDR3 loop is CASRRFPGQVSNEQFF. The DNA of the CDR3 is TGTGCCAGCAGACGATTTCCGGGACAGGTGTCTAATGAGCAGTTCTTC.

In its sample, this clonotype was seen many times. V usage is TRBV11-2 and J usage is TRBJ2-4; 7 bases are a match to TRBD2. The germline gives CDR1 SGHAT, CDR2 FQNNGV. Losses at the gene ends were 5 bases for V and 10 bases for J; bases not matched to a gene: 8. This CDR3 spans 13 amino acids. The CDR3 DNA reads as TGTGCCAGCAGCGCCCCCGGGAGGCCGATTCAGTACTTC. Translating it yields CASSAPGRPIQYF.

The chain uses TRBV10-3 and TRBJ2-5, with a tentative D call TRBD1 (5 bases). Trimming shortened V by 3 bases and J by 0 bases, and 14 bases separated the two germline ends. Germline CDR1 ENHRY, CDR2 SYGVKD. This CDR3 comprises 16 residues. CDR3: CAISDKGANNQETQYF. Here the CDR3 DNA reads TGTGCCATCAGTGATAAAGGGGCCAATAACCAAGAGACCCAGTACTTC.

The chain combines TRBV9 with TRBJ2-3; TRBD2 matches at 12 bases. The CDR3 contains 17 residues. Germline V gives CDR1 SGDLS, CDR2 YYNGEE. Unmatched junction bases numbered 13, after V lost 7 bases and J lost 4 bases. The CDR3 DNA follows: TGTGCCAGCGAGGATAGACTAGCGGGGGTATGGCCAGATACGCAGTATTTT. It encodes CASEDRLAGVWPDTQYF.

V is TRBV29-1 and J is TRBJ1-5; D is possibly TRBD1 (6 bases). Germline V gene sequence: CDR1 SQVTM, CDR2 ANQGSEA. V gave up 4 bases and J gave up 1 base, with 11 bases separating them. This CDR3 has 14 amino acids. Here the CDR3 reads CSVGTGKSNQPQHF. The DNA for the CDR3 is TGCAGCGTTGGCACAGGGAAGAGCAATCAGCCCCAGCATTTT.

This clonotype occurred a few times. V gene TRBV14 combines with J gene TRBJ2-3; no reliable D call. Trimming took 2 bases from V and 2 from J, leaving 8 bases between them. CDR3 size: 14 residues. Germline lookup yields CDR1 SGHDN and CDR2 FVKESK. The CDR3 DNA is TGTGCCAGCAGCCAAAGTCCATTCACAGATACGCAGTATTTT. Translation: CASSQSPFTDTQYF.

This clonotype was observed a few times. The V gene is TRBV27, the J gene TRBJ2-7; tentatively, D is TRBD2 (7 bases). Germline assignment: CDR1 MNHEY and CDR2 SMNVEV (reference sequence). The length of the CDR3 is 14 residues. Trimming shortened V by 4 bases and J by 7 bases, and 17 bases separated the two germline ends. The CDR3 sequence: CASSSRGPGGEQYF. CDR3 DNA: TGTGCCAGCAGTTCCAGGGGCCCCGGGGGGGAGCAGTACTTC.

This clonotype was picked up a small number of times. The chain couples TRBV7-3 to TRBJ2-7; D unresolved. Trimming took off 5 bases at V and 2 bases at J, with 13 bases between the two ends. Germline loops: CDR1 SGHTA, CDR2 FQGTGA. This CDR3 contains 14 residues. CDR3 amino acids: CASSHPFRAYEQYF. The CDR3, as DNA: TGTGCCAGCAGCCATCCCTTCCGGGCCTACGAGCAGTACTTC.

In the case of this clonotype: A read error may explain this, as a much larger clone is one base away. The rearrangement links TRBV2 to TRBJ2-7; either TRBD1 or TRBD2 may fit D (5 bases each). Trimming stripped 5 bases from V and 3 bases from J, with 11 bases between. Germline V gives CDR1 SNHLY, CDR2 FYNNEI. The CDR3 consists of 13 residues. CDR3 sequence reads: CASSRGRGYEQYF. The DNA of the CDR3 is TGTGCCAGCAGTAGGGGACGGGGCTACGAGCAGTACTTC. The full variable domain, in which reference TRBV2 and TRBJ2-7 provide the parts outside the CDR3, is EPEVTQTPSHQVTQMGQEVILRCVPISNHLYFYWYRQILGQKVEFLVSFYNNEISEKSEIFDDQFSVERPDGSNFTLKIRSTKLEDSAMYFCASSRGRGYEQYFGPGTRLTVT.

The chain combines TRBV6-1 with TRBJ1-3; D unclear. Trimming removed 7 bases at V and 8 bases at J, with 15 bases between. This CDR3 spans 13 amino acids. Germline loops: CDR1 MNHNS, CDR2 SASEGT. CDR3 amino acids: CASTSSYTDTIYF. The CDR3 DNA sequence: TGTGCCAGCACCTCCTCGTACACAGACACCATATATTTT.

Here the CDR3 DNA reads TGTGCCAGCAGCTCGACGAGGGTTCGGGAGCCCCAGCATTTT. The encoded protein is CASSSTRVREPQHF. The V call is TRBV7-9, the J call TRBJ1-5; D gene uncertain. In germline, CDR1 is SEHNR, CDR2 FQNEAQ (reference sequence). This CDR3 is 14 amino acids long. Trimming took off 4 bases at V and 8 bases at J, with 15 bases between the two ends.